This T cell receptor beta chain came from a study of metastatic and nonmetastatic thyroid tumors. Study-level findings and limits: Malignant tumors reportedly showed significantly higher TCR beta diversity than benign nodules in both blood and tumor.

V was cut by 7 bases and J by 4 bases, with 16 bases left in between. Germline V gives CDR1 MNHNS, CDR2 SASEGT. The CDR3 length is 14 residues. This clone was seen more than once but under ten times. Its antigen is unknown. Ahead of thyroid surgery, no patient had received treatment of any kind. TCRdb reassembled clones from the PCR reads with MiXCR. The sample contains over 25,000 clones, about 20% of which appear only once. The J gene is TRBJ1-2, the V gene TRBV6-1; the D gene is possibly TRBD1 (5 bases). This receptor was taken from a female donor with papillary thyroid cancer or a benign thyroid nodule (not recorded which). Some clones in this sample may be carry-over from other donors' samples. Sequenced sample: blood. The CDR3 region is CASIWTWGGYGYTF. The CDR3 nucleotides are TGTGCCAGCATATGGACATGGGGCGGCTATGGCTACACCTTC.